Listed here are 31 T cell receptor beta chains from one sample, sequenced in a study of beta chain features in type 1 diabetes. Expressed TCRB transcripts were sequenced because the entire RNA isolate underwent reverse transcription. The protocol was immunoSEQ multiplex PCR, while the TCRdb copy is restricted to in-frame clones and leaves out a portion. Of around 450,000 clones in the sample, around 10% were seen once. Sequencing input: naive CD4+ T cells from blood. These TCRs come from a woman aged 18-29 years in good health.

V gene TRBV6-1 combines with J gene TRBJ2-3; 9 nucleotides agree with TRBD2. Losses at the gene ends were 3 bases for V and 6 bases for J; bases not matched to a gene: 13. In germline, CDR1 is MNHNS, CDR2 SASEGT. The CDR3 runs 17 residues. In DNA, the CDR3 is TGTGCCAGCAGTGACCTAAAGCGGGGGGCGACCGTGGATACGCAGTATTTT. Encoded protein: CASSDLKRGATVDTQYF.

The chain carries TRBV7-2 and TRBJ1-1; perhaps TRBD1 as D (6 bases). V was pared by 4 bases and J by 4 bases, with 22 bases between. This CDR3 contains 17 residues. Germline-derived CDR1 and CDR2 are SGHTA and FQGNSA. The CDR3 DNA is TGTGCCAGCAGCTACCCTCGGGGAGGGGGGAAGGGCACTGAAGCTTTCTTT. Translated, it gives CASSYPRGGGKGTEAFF.

This clone occurred a few times. The chain links TRBV7-6 to TRBJ1-2; 7 bases fit TRBD1. Germline loops: CDR1 SGHVS, CDR2 FNYEAQ. The CDR3 contains 15 residues. V gave up 3 bases and J gave up 4 bases; unmatched junction bases: 8. This CDR3 reads CASSLREGTAYGYTF. The CDR3 nucleotides read TGTGCCAGCAGCTTGAGAGAAGGGACAGCCTATGGCTACACCTTC.

This clone was seen a handful of times. V gene TRBV5-4 combines with J gene TRBJ2-1, with D perhaps matching TRBD1 or TRBD2 (6 bases each). V was cut by 0 bases and J by 6 bases, with 16 bases left in between. The germline gives CDR1 SGHNT, CDR2 YYREEE (reference sequence). This CDR3 region has 16 residues. CDR3 coding DNA: TGTGCCAGCAGCTTGGCGGGGGCCACGAATTTCAATGAGCAGTTCTTC. Residues: CASSLAGATNFNEQFF.

This clone showed up just a few times. This sequence joins TRBV4-1 and TRBJ2-7, with 8 bases matching TRBD2. In germline, CDR1 is MGHRA, CDR2 YSYEKL. Germline trimming cut 4 bases from V and 3 bases from J; bases unmatched to any gene: 8. The CDR3 consists of 15 residues. CDR3 residues: CASSPEGTRIYEQYF. The CDR3 DNA reads TGCGCCAGCAGCCCTGAAGGGACTAGAATCTACGAGCAGTACTTC.

The V call is TRBV9, the J call TRBJ2-1, with TRBD1 matching 8 bases. V lost 2 bases to trimming and J lost 4 bases; unmatched junction nucleotides: 8. The V gene's germline CDR1 is SGDLS and CDR2 YYNGEE. This CDR3 is built from 16 residues. The CDR3: CASSVTTGASYNEQFF. The CDR3 nucleotides are TGTGCCAGCAGCGTCACGACAGGGGCCTCTTACAATGAGCAGTTCTTC.

This clone occurred a few times. The chain has TRBV2 and TRBJ2-3, with D possibly being TRBD2 (6 bases). Germline values: CDR1 SNHLY, CDR2 FYNNEI. The CDR3 sequence is 12 residues long. Trimming removed 8 bases at V and 7 bases at J, with 13 bases between. CDR3 loop: CASRESWNTQYF. As DNA, the CDR3 is TGTGCCAGCCGGGAGTCTTGGAATACGCAGTATTTT.

This clone occurred a few times. The chain joins TRBV7-6 to TRBJ1-1, with unresolved D. The V end was cut by 0 bases, the J end by 4 bases, with 6 bases between. CDR3 length: 13 residues. CDR1 and CDR2 from the germline V gene are SGHVS and FNYEAQ. CDR3: CASSLAQSTEAFF. DNA of the CDR3: TGTGCCAGCAGCTTAGCGCAAAGCACTGAAGCTTTCTTT.

The chain couples TRBV7-9 to TRBJ1-1, with D possibly matching TRBD1 (5 bases). Trimming stripped 5 bases from V and 0 bases from J, with 13 bases between. The CDR3 consists of 15 residues. Germline CDR1 is SEHNR and CDR2 is FQNEAQ (reference sequence). CDR3 nucleotide sequence: TGTGCCAGCAGCGGGGCCAGAGCGATGAACACTGAAGCTTTCTTT. Amino acids: CASSGARAMNTEAFF.

The V call is TRBV19, the J call TRBJ1-1, with 9 bases identical to TRBD1. Germline assignment: CDR1 LNHDA and CDR2 SQIVND (reference sequence). This CDR3 comprises 15 residues. V dropped 7 bases and J dropped 0; count of bases not matched to a gene: 6. CDR3 region: CASTGDREVNTEAFF. The CDR3 coding sequence is TGTGCCAGTACTGGGGACAGGGAAGTGAACACTGAAGCTTTCTTT.

The V gene is TRBV5-1, the J gene TRBJ2-3, with TRBD1 as a possible D gene (6 bases). Germline loops: CDR1 SGHRS, CDR2 YFSETQ. V was trimmed by 4 bases and J by 4 bases, leaving 13 bases between them. The CDR3 consists of 14 residues. The CDR3 bases are TGCGCCAGCAGCGAACCGAACAGGGCAGATACGCAGTATTTT. It codes for CASSEPNRADTQYF.

CDR3 in amino acids: CASSLAGDRNIQYF. In nucleotides, the CDR3 is TGTGCCAGCAGCTTAGCCGGGGACAGAAACATTCAGTACTTC. The chain is built from TRBV7-2 and TRBJ2-4, with TRBD1 matching over 7 bases. Germline V gene data show CDR1 as SGHTA and CDR2 as FQGNSA. The CDR3 is 14 residues long. V gave up 0 bases and J gave up 6 bases; unmatched junction bases: 2.

The table lists this clone with a few counts. The chain joins TRBV7-9 to TRBJ2-7; 8 bases are a match to TRBD1. V trimming: 2 bases; J trimming: 6 bases; junction bases outside the gene matches: 6. The CDR3 has 14 residues. Germline-derived CDR1 and CDR2 are SEHNR and FQNEAQ (reference sequence). CDR3 protein: CASSLWTGTSEQYV. In DNA form, the CDR3 reads TGTGCCAGCAGCTTATGGACAGGGACAAGCGAGCAGTACGTC.

The table lists this clone with a count of one. The chain combines TRBV2 with TRBJ2-2; D might be TRBD2 (6 bases). CDR1 and CDR2 from the germline V gene are SNHLY and FYNNEI. The V gene lost 7 bases and the J gene lost 5 bases, with 14 bases spanning the gap. The CDR3 is 14 residues long. The CDR3 here is CASKEEGWTGELFF. Written as DNA, the CDR3 is TGTGCCAGCAAGGAGGAGGGGTGGACCGGGGAGCTGTTTTTT.

In its sample, this clone was seen a few times. This sequence joins TRBV29-1 and TRBJ1-1; weak D call: TRBD1 (6 bases). The germline V gene has CDR1 SQVTM and CDR2 ANQGSEA. The germline V and J ends were trimmed by 6 bases and 7 bases, with 18 bases remaining between them. CDR3 length: 13 residues. CDR3 bases: TGCAGCGTCCGATCGACCGGACAGAGTGAAGCTTTCTTT. Translation: CSVRSTGQSEAFF.

This chain links TRBV27 with TRBJ1-1; 7 bases line up with TRBD1. The junction had 4 bases not matched to a gene; V was cut back by 2 bases and J by 4 bases. Per germline, CDR1 MNHEY and CDR2 SMNVEV (reference sequence). The CDR3 spans 14 residues. For the CDR3, the DNA is TGTGCCAGCAGTTTAGACAGGGTGAGCACTGAAGCTTTCTTT. Its translation is CASSLDRVSTEAFF.

This clone has just a few counts. V and J are TRBV4-3 and TRBJ2-5, with TRBD2 identical over 14 bases. V trimming: 1 base; J trimming: 6 bases; junction bases outside the gene matches: 10. The CDR3 contains 18 residues. Germline V gene lookup returns CDR1 LGHNA and CDR2 YSLEER. CDR3 DNA: TGCGCCAGCAGCCAAGGACTAGCGGGAGGGCCCCAAGGCAAGACCCAGTACTTC. It yields the protein CASSQGLAGGPQGKTQYF.

On this clone itself: The junction and the germline gene differ at one end; a read error may be behind it. The chain is built from TRBV9 and TRBJ2-7, with a tentative D call TRBD2 (6 bases). Germline lookup yields CDR1 SGDLS and CDR2 YYNGEE. CDR3 size: 14 residues. The CDR3 sequence: CARSPQTGLYEQYF. The CDR3 nucleotides are TGTGCCCGCAGCCCCCAGACGGGACTCTACGAGCAGTACTTC.

This clone occurred a few times. J is TRBJ2-6 and V is TRBV5-1; no firm D call. This CDR3 has 16 amino acids. Germline CDR1 and CDR2: SGHRS and YFSETQ. V was pared by 4 bases and J by 2 bases, with 13 bases between. Written as DNA, the CDR3 is TGCGCCAGCAGCCGATGGACCGCAGCTGGGGCCAACGTCCTGACTTTC. It encodes CASSRWTAAGANVLTF.

The chain employs TRBV7-9 and TRBJ2-1, with 9 positions matching TRBD1. Trimming cost V 5 bases and J 4 bases; bases outside gene matches: 6. Germline V gene sequence: CDR1 SEHNR, CDR2 FQNEAQ (reference sequence). This CDR3 has 15 amino acids. CDR3 region: CASSRGTGLYNEQFF. The CDR3 bases are TGTGCCAGCAGCCGAGGGACAGGGCTTTACAATGAGCAGTTCTTC.

This clone came up a few times. The chain couples TRBV30 to TRBJ2-3; no clear D. V was trimmed by 0 bases and J by 9 bases, leaving 7 bases between them. CDR1 and CDR2 from the germline V gene are GTSNPN and SVGIG (reference sequence). This CDR3 is 11 amino acids long. CDR3 loop: CAWSVLGTQYF. DNA of the CDR3: TGTGCCTGGAGTGTGTTAGGAACGCAGTATTTT. The entire variable domain, with the rest obtained from reference TRBV30 and TRBJ2-3, is as follows: SQTIHQWPATLVQPVGSPLSLECTVEGTSNPNLYWYRQAAGRGLQLLFYSVGIGQISSEVPQNLSASRPQDRQFILSSKKLLLSDSGFYLCAWSVLGTQYFGPGTRLTVL.

The chain employs TRBV7-3 and TRBJ2-7; the D gene is possibly TRBD2 (6 bases). CDR3 size: 17 residues. V shed 1 base and J shed 3 bases, with 19 bases lying between them. Germline-derived CDR1 and CDR2 are SGHTA and FQGTGA. The CDR3 here is CASSLKLVGGPNYEQYV. Here the CDR3 DNA reads TGTGCCAGCAGCTTAAAATTAGTCGGGGGACCGAACTACGAGCAGTACGTC.

The sample holds a few counts of this clone. The identical CDR3 is also encoded by other nucleotide sequences in the sample. The V and J genes are TRBV20-1 and TRBJ2-3; D remains unclear. CDR3 length equals 10 residues. V gave up 6 bases and J gave up 7 bases, with 8 bases separating them. CDR1 is DFQATT and CDR2 is SNEGSKA in the germline V gene (reference sequence). The DNA for the CDR3 is TGCAGTGCAGCTTTAAATACGCAGTATTTT. This translates into CSAALNTQYF.

This clone occurred a few times. V is TRBV25-1 and J is TRBJ1-3; TRBD1 might be the D (5 bases). The V gene lost 2 bases and the J gene lost 4 bases, with 12 bases spanning the gap. The CDR3 is 15 amino acids. The germline gives CDR1 MGHDK, CDR2 SYGVNS. In nucleotides, the CDR3 is TGTGCCAGCAGTGAAATACGGGGCTCCGGAAACACCATATATTTT. It is translated as CASSEIRGSGNTIYF.

The rearrangement uses TRBV15 and TRBJ2-7; D remains ambiguous. Trimming took off 0 bases at V and 2 bases at J, with 8 bases between the two ends. Germline values: CDR1 LNHNV, CDR2 YYDKDF (reference sequence). CDR3 length equals 14 residues. The CDR3 sequence: CATSRDSRTYEQYF. The DNA of the CDR3 is TGTGCCACCAGCAGAGATTCCAGGACCTACGAGCAGTACTTC. Combining the CDR3 with reference TRBV15 and TRBJ2-7 gives the whole variable domain DAMVIQNPRYQVTQFGKPVTLSCSQTLNHNVMYWYQQKSSQAPKLLFHYYDKDFNNEADTPDNFQSRRPNTSFCFLDIRSPGLGDTAMYLCATSRDSRTYEQYFGPGTRLTVT.

This clone was observed a handful of times. V usage is TRBV5-4 and J usage is TRBJ2-3; 14 bases line up with TRBD2. The CDR3 is 16 residues long. The V gene's germline CDR1 is SGHNT and CDR2 YYREEE (reference sequence). J was trimmed by 4 bases and V by 3 bases; bases with no gene match: 4. The CDR3 protein is CASSWGTSGGSDTQYF. CDR3 bases: TGTGCCAGCAGCTGGGGGACTAGCGGGGGTTCAGATACGCAGTATTTT. The full variable domain, completed using reference TRBV5-4 and TRBJ2-3, is ETGVTQSPTHLIKTRGQQVTLRCSSQSGHNTVSWYQQALGQGPQFIFQYYREEENGRGNFPPRFSGLQFPNYSSELNVNALELDDSALYLCASSWGTSGGSDTQYFGPGTRLTVL.

This clone has more than one count but fewer than ten. CDR3 in amino acids: CSVEDSRPGAFF. The DNA for the CDR3 is TGCAGCGTTGAAGATTCGAGGCCAGGAGCTTTCTTT. The rearrangement links TRBV29-1 to TRBJ1-1, with unresolved D. Germline lookup yields CDR1 SQVTM and CDR2 ANQGSEA. Trimming shortened V by 0 bases and J by 10 bases, and 12 bases separated the two germline ends. The CDR3 has 12 residues. The complete variable domain, with remaining parts taken from reference TRBV29-1 and TRBJ1-1, reads SAVISQKPSRDICQRGTSLTIQCQVDSQVTMMFWYRQQPGQSLTLIATANQGSEATYESGFVIDKFPISRPNLTFSTLTVSNMSPEDSSIYLCSVEDSRPGAFFGQGTRLTVV.

The chain is built from TRBV4-1 and TRBJ1-2; perhaps TRBD1 as D (6 bases). CDR1 MGHRA and CDR2 YSYEKL come from the germline V gene. V lost 1 base and J 8 bases, leaving 17 bases between the germline ends. This CDR3 spans 15 amino acids. The CDR3 DNA reads TGCGCCAGCAGCCAAGTCACCCCAGGGGTGGAGGGCTACACCTTC. Its translation: CASSQVTPGVEGYTF.

This clone was counted a few times. The J gene is TRBJ2-5, the V gene TRBV5-1; D is tentatively TRBD1 or TRBD2 (5 bases each). CDR1 and CDR2 from the germline V gene are SGHRS and YFSETQ. The CDR3 consists of 14 residues. Trimming removed 4 bases from V and 4 bases from J, with 14 bases in between. Written as DNA, the CDR3 is TGCGCCAGCAGCACGGAAGGGGCGGGAGAGACCCAGTACTTC. Protein sequence: CASSTEGAGETQYF.

V is TRBV11-2 and J is TRBJ2-1, with D possibly matching TRBD1 (6 bases). CDR1 is SGHAT and CDR2 is FQNNGV in the germline V gene. The V end was cut by 4 bases, the J end by 8 bases, with 9 bases between. CDR3 length: 12 amino acids. DNA for the CDR3: TGTGCCAGCAGCTCGAGGGGGTATGAGCAGTTCTTC. It is translated as CASSSRGYEQFF.

This clone was observed many times. The CDR3 loop is CSVLGQKYYNEQFF. For the CDR3, the DNA is TGCAGCGTTCTGGGACAAAAATACTACAATGAGCAGTTCTTC. The gene calls are TRBV29-1 and TRBJ2-1, with a possible D match to TRBD1 (6 bases). V lost 5 bases and J lost 3, with 14 bases in between. Germline CDR1 and CDR2: SQVTM and ANQGSEA. The CDR3 loop spans 14 amino acids.